This T cell receptor (beta chain) was captured by sequencing in a study of blood T cells in healthy people across ages. The CDR3 is 18 amino acids. In germline, CDR1 is SNHLY, CDR2 FYNNEI. The trim removed 4 bases at V and 7 bases at J, leaving 16 bases unmatched. Primers used in a second PCR of roughly 7 to 12 cycles were a sample-barcoded 5' primer and a J-beta primer mix. Each cDNA molecule was tagged by a template-switch adaptor with 12 random nucleotides. MiXCR, applied by TCRdb to the 5' RACE reads, yields one record per CDR3 protein. This table holds 850,000 to 950,000 distinct CDR3 sequences, roughly 26% found once.

This clonotype originated in a woman aged 80 or over in good health. Sequenced sample: blood. V is TRBV2 and J is TRBJ2-7, with 13 positions matching TRBD2. For the CDR3, the DNA is TGTGCCAGCAGTGGCGCGGGACTAGCGGGAAGCTCCTACAATGAGCAGTACTTC. Amino acid sequence: CASSGAGLAGSSYNEQYF.